This T cell receptor (beta chain) came from a study of OX40 agonist ivuxolimab in advanced cancers. In the study overall: Prior checkpoint blockade (anti-PD-1, anti-PD-L1 or anti-CTLA-4) was permitted; approximately 40% had it. Among those treated, three patients had partial responses, one with hepatocellular carcinoma and two with cutaneous melanoma.

The germline V and J ends were trimmed by 4 bases and 1 base, with 8 bases remaining between them. Germline V CDR1 and CDR2: SGHTA, FQGNSA. The CDR3 sequence is 15 residues long. The study, taken as a whole, reports: The study found among the lowest clonal expansion in partial responders at 0.1-3.0 mg/kg.

Profiled with immunoSEQ multiplex PCR; TCRdb holds only in-frame clones, not every one. Among tens of thousands of clones, approximately 80% were seen once, and the ten largest hold 6.5% to 8.5%. This clone was counted a single time. What it binds is not known. The sequencing used CD4+ or CD8+ T cells sorted from blood, collected in a trial of the OX40 agonist ivuxolimab. The sequence was collected from an adult with an advanced solid tumor such as melanoma, head and neck, liver or kidney cancer. The rearrangement uses TRBV7-2 and TRBJ1-6, with D possibly being TRBD1 (6 bases). The CDR3 spells CASSSGTSYNSPLHF. CDR3 sequence (DNA): TGTGCCAGCAGCTCCGGGACATCCTATAATTCACCCCTCCACTTT.